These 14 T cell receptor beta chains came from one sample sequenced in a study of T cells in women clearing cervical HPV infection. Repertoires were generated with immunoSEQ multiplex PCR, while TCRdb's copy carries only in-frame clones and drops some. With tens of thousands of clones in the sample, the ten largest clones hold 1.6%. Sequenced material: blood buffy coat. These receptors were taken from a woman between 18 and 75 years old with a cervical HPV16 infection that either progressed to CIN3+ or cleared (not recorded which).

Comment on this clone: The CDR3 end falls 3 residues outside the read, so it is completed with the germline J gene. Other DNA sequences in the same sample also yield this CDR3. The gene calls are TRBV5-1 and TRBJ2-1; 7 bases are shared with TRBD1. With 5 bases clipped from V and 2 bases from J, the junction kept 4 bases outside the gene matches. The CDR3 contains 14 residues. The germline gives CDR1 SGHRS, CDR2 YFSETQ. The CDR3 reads CASSPDRTYNEQFF. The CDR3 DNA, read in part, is TGCGCCAGCAGTCCGGACAGGACCTACAATGAG.

Here the CDR3 reads CSARSRAGAWETQYF. The part of the CDR3 DNA that was read is TGCAGTGCTAGAAGCCGAGCGGGAGCGTGGGAGACC. The chain couples TRBV20-1 to TRBJ2-5; TRBD2 aligns across 8 bases. From the germline J gene comes the end of the CDR3, since the read stops 3 residues before it. Trimming at V came to 2 bases and at J to 5 bases, leaving 10 bases not matched to a gene. In germline, CDR1 is DFQATT, CDR2 SNEGSKA (reference sequence). The CDR3 spans 15 residues.

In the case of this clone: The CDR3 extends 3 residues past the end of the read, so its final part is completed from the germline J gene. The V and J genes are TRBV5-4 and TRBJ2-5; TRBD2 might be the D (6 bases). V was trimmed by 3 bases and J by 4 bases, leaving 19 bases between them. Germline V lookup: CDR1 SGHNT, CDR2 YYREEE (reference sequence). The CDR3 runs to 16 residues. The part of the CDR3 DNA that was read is TGTGCCAGCAGCTCCCGGAGGGTGTCAGGGCGAGAGACC. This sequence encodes CASSSRRVSGRET. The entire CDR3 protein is CASSSRRVSGRETQYF.

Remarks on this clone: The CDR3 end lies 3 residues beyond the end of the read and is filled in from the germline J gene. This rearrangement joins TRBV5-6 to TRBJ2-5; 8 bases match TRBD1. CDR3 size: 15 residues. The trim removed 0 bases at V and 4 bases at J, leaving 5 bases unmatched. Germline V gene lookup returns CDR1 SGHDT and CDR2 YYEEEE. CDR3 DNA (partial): TGTGCCAGCAGCTTGGCCCAGGGGGCGGGAGAGACC. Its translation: CASSLAQGAGET. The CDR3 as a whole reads CASSLAQGAGETQYF.

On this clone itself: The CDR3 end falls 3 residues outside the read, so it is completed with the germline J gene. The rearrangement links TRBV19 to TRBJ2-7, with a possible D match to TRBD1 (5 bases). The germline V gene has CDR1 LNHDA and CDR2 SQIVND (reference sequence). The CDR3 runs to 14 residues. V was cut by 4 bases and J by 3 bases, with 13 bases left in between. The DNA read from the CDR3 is TGTGCCAGTAGTAAGGACACGGCAGACTACGAG. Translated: CASSKDTADYE. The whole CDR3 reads CASSKDTADYEQYF.

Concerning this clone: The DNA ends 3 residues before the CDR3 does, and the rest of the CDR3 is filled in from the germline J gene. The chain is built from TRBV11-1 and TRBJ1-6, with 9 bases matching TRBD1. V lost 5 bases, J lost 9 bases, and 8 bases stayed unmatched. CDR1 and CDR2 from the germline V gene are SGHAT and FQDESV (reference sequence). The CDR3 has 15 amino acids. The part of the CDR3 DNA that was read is TGTGCCAGCAGCAAGGGACAGGGCCATGTTTCACCC. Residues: CASSKGQGHVSP. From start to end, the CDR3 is CASSKGQGHVSPLHF.

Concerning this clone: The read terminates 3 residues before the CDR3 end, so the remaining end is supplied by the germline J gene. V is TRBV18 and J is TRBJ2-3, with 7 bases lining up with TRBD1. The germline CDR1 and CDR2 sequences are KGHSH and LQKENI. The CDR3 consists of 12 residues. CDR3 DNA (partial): TGTGCCAGCTCACAGGACAGGCAGACG. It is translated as CASSQDRQT. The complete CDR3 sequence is CASSQDRQTQYF.

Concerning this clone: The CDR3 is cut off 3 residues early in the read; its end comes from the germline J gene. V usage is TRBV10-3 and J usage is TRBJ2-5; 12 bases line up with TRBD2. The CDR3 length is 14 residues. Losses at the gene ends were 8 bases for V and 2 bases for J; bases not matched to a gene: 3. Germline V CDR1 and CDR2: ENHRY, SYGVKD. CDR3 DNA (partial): TGTGCCATCTCCGGGACTAGCGGGCAAGAGACC. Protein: CAISGTSGQET. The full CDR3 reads CAISGTSGQETQYF.

The CDR3 here is CASSSFSGTANARGELFF. The sequenced CDR3 bases are TGCGCCAGCAGCTCTTTCTCCGGGACAGCTAACGCCCGGGGGGAG. This sequence joins TRBV5-1 and TRBJ2-2; 7 nucleotides agree with TRBD1. Read sequence stops 3 residues before the CDR3 end, and the germline J gene provides the missing end. This CDR3 region has 18 residues. Losses at the gene ends were 3 bases for V and 8 bases for J; bases not matched to a gene: 19. Germline V gives CDR1 SGHRS, CDR2 YFSETQ.

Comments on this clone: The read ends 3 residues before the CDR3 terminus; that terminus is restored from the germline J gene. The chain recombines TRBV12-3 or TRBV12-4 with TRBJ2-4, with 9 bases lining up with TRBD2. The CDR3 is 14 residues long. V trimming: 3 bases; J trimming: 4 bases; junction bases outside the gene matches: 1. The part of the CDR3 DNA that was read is TGTGCCAGCAGTTTGACTAGCGGAAAAAACATT. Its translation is CASSLTSGKNI. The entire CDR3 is CASSLTSGKNIQYF.

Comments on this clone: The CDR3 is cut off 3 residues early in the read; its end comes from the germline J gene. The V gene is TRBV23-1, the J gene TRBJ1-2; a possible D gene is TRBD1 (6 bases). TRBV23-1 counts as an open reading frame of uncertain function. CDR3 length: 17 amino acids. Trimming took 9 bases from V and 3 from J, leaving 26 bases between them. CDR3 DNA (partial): TGCGCCAGGACCAGTCATACAGGGAGAATCGCCCACTATGGC. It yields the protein CARTSHTGRIAHYG. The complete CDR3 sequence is CARTSHTGRIAHYGYTF.

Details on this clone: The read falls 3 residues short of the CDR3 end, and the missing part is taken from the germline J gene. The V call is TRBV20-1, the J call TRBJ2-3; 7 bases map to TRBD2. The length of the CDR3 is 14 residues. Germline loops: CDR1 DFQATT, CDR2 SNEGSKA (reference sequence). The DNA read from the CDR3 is TGCAGTGCTAGAGACGCCCTGGGGGGGGAGACG. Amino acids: CSARDALGGET. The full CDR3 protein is CSARDALGGETQYF.

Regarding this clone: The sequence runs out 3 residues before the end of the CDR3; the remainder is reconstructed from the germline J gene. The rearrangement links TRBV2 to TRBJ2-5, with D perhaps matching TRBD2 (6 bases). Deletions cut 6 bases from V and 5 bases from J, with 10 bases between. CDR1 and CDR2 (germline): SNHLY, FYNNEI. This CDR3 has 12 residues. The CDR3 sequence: CASRLARETQYF. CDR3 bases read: TGTGCCAGCAGACTAGCTAGGGAGACC. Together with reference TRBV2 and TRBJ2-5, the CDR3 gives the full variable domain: EPEVTQTPSHQVTQMGQEVILRCVPISNHLYFYWYRQILGQKVEFLVSFYNNEISEKSEIFDDQFSVERPDGSNFTLKIRSTKLEDSAMYFCASRLARETQYFGPGTRLLVL.

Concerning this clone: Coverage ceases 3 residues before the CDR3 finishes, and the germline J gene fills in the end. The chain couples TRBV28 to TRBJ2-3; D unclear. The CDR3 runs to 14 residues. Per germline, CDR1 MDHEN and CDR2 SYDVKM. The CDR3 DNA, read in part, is TGTGCCAGCAAATTAGGCCATAGCAATCAGCCG. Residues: CASKLGHSNQP. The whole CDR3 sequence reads CASKLGHSNQPQYF.